A selection of T cell receptor beta chains follows, all from one sample in a study of Graves' ophthalmopathy and Graves' hyperthyroidism. TCRdb recomputed calls from the multiplex PCR reads with MiXCR, one row per CDR3 protein. The profile covers over a million distinct CDR3 sequences, with roughly two fifths appearing a single time and around 10% taken by the ten largest. Source material: peripheral blood or thyroid tissue (not recorded which). These receptor sequences come from an adult man with Graves' hyperthyroidism. Both conserved end residues are part of each CDR3. A D gene is named only where the DNA matches it firmly. Part of the rows lack a size; the others show once, few, many or a class for expanded clones.

TRBV29-1	-	TRBJ2-5	TRBD2	13	TGCAGCGTTTCTAGCGGGGGGGCGGAGACCCAGTACTTC	CSVSSGGAETQYF
TRBV25-1	many	TRBJ2-2	TRBD2	17	TGTGCCAGCAGGGGGGGGTGGAGTACCCGAGACACCGGGGAGCTGTTTTTT	CASRGGWSTRDTGELFF
TRBV7-8	many	TRBJ1-2	-	16	TGTGCCAGCAGCATAATTAGTCGTGGACCCAGCTATGGCTACACCTTC	CASSIISRGPSYGYTF
TRBV2	-	TRBJ1-5	-	12	TGTGCCAGCAAAAACTCAGATCAGCCCCAGCATTTT	CASKNSDQPQHF
TRBV6-1	-	TRBJ1-5	-	15	TGTGCCAGCAGTGAGCTGGAAGGGGGCAATCAGCCCCAGCATTTT	CASSELEGGNQPQHF
TRBV7-9	-	TRBJ1-4	-	12	TGTGCCAGTCGCCGTCCAGATGAAAAACTGTTTTTT	CASRRPDEKLFF
TRBV6-5	-	TRBJ2-6	-	17	TGTGCCAGCAGTGAAACGAGACTGAGCTCTGGGGCCAACGTCCTGACTTTC	CASSETRLSSGANVLTF
TRBV29-1	many	TRBJ1-5	TRBD1	12	TGCAGCGTTGGACAGGGGGTTCAGCCCCAGCATTTT	CSVGQGVQPQHF
TRBV5-8	many	TRBJ1-1	-	12	TGTGCCAGCAGCTTCGGGACATCTGAAGCTTTCTTT	CASSFGTSEAFF
TRBV29-1	-	TRBJ1-5	-	12	TGCAGCGTTCAAGGGGAGGTTCAGCCCCAGCATTTT	CSVQGEVQPQHF
TRBV7-2	once	TRBJ2-5	-	15	TGTGCCAGCAATGGTGGGGGCAGCTTAAAAGAGACCCAGTACTTC	CASNGGGSLKETQYF
TRBV25-1	many	TRBJ1-2	-	15	TGTGCCAGCAGTTTCGCCGGGGGGCACCACTATGGCTACACCTTC	CASSFAGGHHYGYTF
TRBV7-7	-	TRBJ2-2	TRBD1	13	TGTGCCAGCAGCACCGGGACAGCCTACGAGCTGTTTTTT	CASSTGTAYELFF
TRBV28	few	TRBJ2-5	TRBD2	15	TGTGCCAGCAGTGGGCTAGCGGGAATCAGAGAGACCCAGTACTTC	CASSGLAGIRETQYF
TRBV7-8	many	TRBJ1-1	TRBD1	16	TGTGCCAGCAGCTTAGCGAGGGGGAGACAGGGCACTGAAGCTTTCTTT	CASSLARGRQGTEAFF
TRBV4-1	few	TRBJ2-7	TRBD1	17	TGCGCCAGCAGCCAAGATGAGATCGGACAGGGGTGGTACGAGCAGTACTTC	CASSQDEIGQGWYEQYF
TRBV2	few	TRBJ2-5	TRBD2	17	TGTGCCAGCAGTTATCGGGCGGGAGTGGAGCTTGGAAAGACCCAGTACTTC	CASSYRAGVELGKTQYF
TRBV2	many	TRBJ1-4	-	14	TGTGCCAGCAGCCCCCACCGATCCCAAGAAAAACTGTTTTTT	CASSPHRSQEKLFF
TRBV29-1	-	TRBJ1-3	-	12	TGCAGCGTTGACCTGGGGAGAAACACCATATATTTT	CSVDLGRNTIYF
TRBV10-3	-	TRBJ2-5	TRBD2	15	TGTGCCAGCATGAGTAGCGGGAGGGGGAGAGAGACCCAGTACTTC	CASMSSGRGRETQYF
TRBV28	-	TRBJ1-5	TRBD1	15	TGTGCCAGCAAAGGACACAGGGGCCCGAATCAGCCCCAGCATTTT	CASKGHRGPNQPQHF
TRBV29-1	-	TRBJ1-1	-	15	TGCAGCGTTGAATGGTTGCAGGGGTTGGACACTGAAGCTTTCTTT	CSVEWLQGLDTEAFF
TRBV9	many	TRBJ1-1	-	14	TGTGCCAGCAGCGTTTCAGAAATTAGCGCTGAAGCTTTCTTT	CASSVSEISAEAFF
TRBV7-6	many	TRBJ2-5	-	13	TGTGCCAGCAGCTTGACGGGACCGGAGACCCAGTACTTC	CASSLTGPETQYF
TRBV6-1	few	TRBJ2-7	-	14	TGTGCCAGCAGAGATACGGGGGCCCGATCCGGGCAGTACTTC	CASRDTGARSGQYF
TRBV12-3/TRBV12-4	many	TRBJ1-1	-	13	TGTGCCAGCACGGTTGAGGTGAACACTGAAGCTTTCTTT	CASTVEVNTEAFF
TRBV7-9	many	TRBJ1-1	-	17	TGTGCCAGCAGCCAACGTCCTTCGGCCCCCCTGAACACTGAAGCTTTCTTT	CASSQRPSAPLNTEAFF
TRBV20-1	many	TRBJ1-1	-	12	TGCAGTGCTAGTCCTCTGATCGCTGAAGCTTTCTTT	CSASPLIAEAFF
TRBV5-1	many	TRBJ1-3	-	14	TGCGCCAGCAGCCCGGTTGGTTCTGGAAACACCATATATTTT	CASSPVGSGNTIYF
TRBV4-3	many	TRBJ1-2	-	14	TGCGCCAGCAGCCAAGACGGGGGTAACTGGGGCTACACCTTC	CASSQDGGNWGYTF
TRBV12-3/TRBV12-4	-	TRBJ2-6	TRBD1	17	TGTGCCAGCAGTATTCCGGGACAGACCTCTGGGGCCAACGTCCTGACTTTC	CASSIPGQTSGANVLTF
TRBV5-4	many	TRBJ2-7	TRBD1	14	TGTGCCAGCAGCTGGGACAGGAACTCCCTCGAGCAGTACTTC	CASSWDRNSLEQYF
TRBV20-1	many	TRBJ2-7	-	12	TGCAGTGCTCCCGACAGCTCCTACGAGCAGTACTTC	CSAPDSSYEQYF
TRBV14	-	TRBJ2-7	TRBD2	15	TGTGCCAGCAGCCCGGGACTAGCGGTAGTATCCGAGCAGTACTTC	CASSPGLAVVSEQYF
TRBV4-3	-	TRBJ2-7	-	14	TGCGCCAGCAGCCAAGGTTCGGAGGGCTACGAGCAGTACTTC	CASSQGSEGYEQYF
TRBV10-3	many	TRBJ2-7	TRBD2	18	TGTGCCATCAGTGAGTCTAGGGGACTAGCGGGATCCCCGCGTGAGCAGTACTTC	CAISESRGLAGSPREQYF
TRBV5-5	few	TRBJ1-6	-	15	TGTGCCAGCAGCTTGTGGGTGGCTGGTGATTCACCCCTCCACTTT	CASSLWVAGDSPLHF
TRBV5-1	-	TRBJ1-6	TRBD1	20	TGTGCCAGCAGCGGCGAGGGGGACAGAGATTTCCGGACCTATAATTCACCCCTCCACTTT	CASSGEGDRDFRTYNSPLHF
TRBV2	-	TRBJ1-6	TRBD1	17	TGTGCCAGCAGTAAAAGGGACAGGGGTTCCTATAATTCACCCCTCCACTTT	CASSKRDRGSYNSPLHF
TRBV10-3	few	TRBJ1-1	-	14	TGTGCCATCATGCCAGGGGACTTGAACACTGAAGCTTTCTTT	CAIMPGDLNTEAFF
TRBV19	many	TRBJ1-2	TRBD1	16	TGTGCCAGTAGTATTTCGGGACAGGGTATTAACTATGGCTACACCTTC	CASSISGQGINYGYTF
TRBV7-3	-	TRBJ2-7	TRBD1	16	TGTGCCAGCAGCCCCTCACAGGGGCAGAGATCCTACGAGCAGTACTTC	CASSPSQGQRSYEQYF
TRBV10-2	-	TRBJ2-7	TRBD2	17	TGCGCCAGCAGTGCGCAAACCGGGCTAGCGGGAGCCTACGAGCAGTACTTC	CASSAQTGLAGAYEQYF
TRBV10-3	many	TRBJ1-5	-	16	TGTGCCAGCAGTTACACGGCGGGTGGTAGCAATCAGCCCCAGCATTTT	CASSYTAGGSNQPQHF
TRBV7-9	few	TRBJ2-7	-	15	TGTGCCAGCAGAACTCCCGGGACGGTGGACTACGAGCAGTACTTC	CASRTPGTVDYEQYF
TRBV6-1	-	TRBJ1-4	-	13	TGTGCCAGCAGCAGGACCAAGGATGAAAAACTGTTTTTT	CASSRTKDEKLFF
TRBV20-1	many	TRBJ2-5	TRBD2	14	TGCAGTGCTAACCCCCTAGCGGATCGCGGGACCCAGTACTTC	CSANPLADRGTQYF
TRBV19	-	TRBJ1-1	-	13	TGTGCCAGCCAGGACACTCAGAACACTGAAGCTTTCTTT	CASQDTQNTEAFF
TRBV9	-	TRBJ2-7	TRBD1	15	TGTGCCAGCAGCCCGTCGGGACAGGCCAGCTACGAGCAGTACTTC	CASSPSGQASYEQYF
TRBV20-1	many	TRBJ1-5	-	14	TGCAGTGCTAGAGGGTGGTCTAGCAATCAGCCCCAGCATTTT	CSARGWSSNQPQHF
TRBV29-1	-	TRBJ2-5	TRBD1	12	TGCAGCCCTCCCCGGGACAGCGAGTCCCAGTACTTC	CSPPRDSESQYF
TRBV25-1	-	TRBJ1-5	-	13	TGTGCCAGCAGTTTACAGGCCCAGGGGCCCCAGCATTTT	CASSLQAQGPQHF
TRBV15	-	TRBJ2-5	-	15	TGTGCCACCAGCAGAGATCTGGAGGGATTGGAGACCCAGTACTTC	CATSRDLEGLETQYF
TRBV12-3/TRBV12-4	-	TRBJ1-1	-	14	TGTGCCAGCAGGCTGGGGCGGGGTATCACTGAAGCTTTCTTT	CASRLGRGITEAFF
TRBV29-1	few	TRBJ1-1	TRBD1	12	TGCAGCGGCGACAGGGGGGCCGGGGAAGCTTTCTTT	CSGDRGAGEAFF
TRBV20-1	many	TRBJ2-7	-	12	TGCAGTGCTGGCCACCTAGCGAGCGAGCAGTACTTC	CSAGHLASEQYF